These 12 T cell receptor beta chains were all obtained from the same sample, sequenced in a study of blood T cell repertoires in COVID-19. The assay was immunoSEQ multiplex PCR, and TCRdb's table has in-frame clones only and misses some. The sample lists over 400,000 clones, roughly 91% occurring once. Sequenced sample: peripheral blood. These receptors all come from a woman aged 45-59 years with COVID-19, enrolled during active disease.

This clone was counted between two and nine times. This sequence joins TRBV4-1 and TRBJ2-2, with TRBD1 matching 12 bases. The CDR3 totals 20 residues. V shed 4 bases and J 3 bases; nucleotides not matched to a gene: 15. Germline V gene sequence: CDR1 MGHRA, CDR2 YSYEKL. The CDR3 spells CASSLRIAPGQGADTGELFF. In nucleotides, the CDR3 is TGCGCCAGCAGCCTCCGAATCGCCCCGGGACAGGGGGCGGACACCGGGGAGCTGTTTTTT.

The chain combines TRBV9 with TRBJ1-6; TRBD1 aligns across 8 bases. CDR3 length: 14 residues. The ends lost 4 bases at V and 9 bases at J; junction bases unmatched: 6. Germline loops: CDR1 SGDLS, CDR2 YYNGEE. CDR3 residues: CASSFQGAGSPLHF. CDR3 DNA: TGTGCCAGCAGCTTTCAGGGGGCGGGTTCACCCCTCCACTTT.

This chain links TRBV5-1 with TRBJ1-4; possibly TRBD1 for D (5 bases). V shed 5 bases and J shed 8 bases, with 16 bases lying between them. Germline V gives CDR1 SGHRS, CDR2 YFSETQ. This CDR3 region has 14 residues. DNA for the CDR3: TGCGCCAGCAGAAAAGCGGGGGGAGGAGAAAAACTGTTTTTT. Its protein is CASRKAGGGEKLFF.

This sequence joins TRBV5-1 and TRBJ2-1, with TRBD1 as a possible D gene (6 bases). CDR1 and CDR2 from the germline V gene are SGHRS and YFSETQ. Trimming shortened V by 2 bases and J by 9 bases, and 15 bases separated the two germline ends. This CDR3 contains 14 residues. The CDR3 bases are TGCGCCAGCAGCTTAACACAGGGTTTGGGTGAGCAGTTCTTC. It translates to CASSLTQGLGEQFF.

The V gene is TRBV11-2, the J gene TRBJ1-1, with a tentative D call TRBD1 (5 bases). V shed 2 bases and J shed 7 bases, with 11 bases lying between them. This CDR3 has 13 amino acids. Germline V gene lookup returns CDR1 SGHAT and CDR2 FQNNGV. CDR3: CASSLLPGGEAFF. The CDR3 DNA reads as TGTGCCAGCAGCTTACTACCCGGGGGTGAAGCTTTCTTT.

The J gene is TRBJ2-7, the V gene TRBV5-1, with D unclear. Germline CDR1 SGHRS, CDR2 YFSETQ. This CDR3 spans 14 amino acids. The V gene lost 9 bases and the J gene lost 6 bases, with 22 bases spanning the gap. The CDR3, as DNA: TGCGCCAACCCGCCCACGGGTCGTTGCCTCGAGCAGTACTTC. This codes for CANPPTGRCLEQYF. The whole variable domain, filled in from reference TRBV5-1 and TRBJ2-7, reads KAGVTQTPRYLIKTRGQQVTLSCSPISGHRSVSWYQQTPGQGLQFLFEYFSETQRNKGNFPGRFSGRQFSNSRSEMNVSTLELGDSALYLCANPPTGRCLEQYFGPGTRLTVT.

The chain combines TRBV2 with TRBJ2-1; TRBD2 matches 12 bases. Per the germline V gene, CDR1 is SNHLY and CDR2 is FYNNEI. This CDR3 has 17 amino acids. V trimming: 4 bases; J trimming: 4 bases; junction bases outside the gene matches: 8. CDR3 residues: CASSGTSGGHTYNEQFF. CDR3 DNA sequence: TGTGCCAGCAGTGGTACTAGCGGGGGGCACACTTACAATGAGCAGTTCTTC.

The chain uses TRBV20-1 and TRBJ2-7; D not resolved. There are 11 residues in the CDR3. V shed 6 bases and J shed 4 bases, with 10 bases lying between them. The germline V gene encodes CDR1 DFQATT and CDR2 SNEGSKA (reference sequence). The CDR3 loop is CSAPGPYEQYF. The CDR3 DNA reads TGCAGTGCCCCCGGTCCTTACGAGCAGTACTTC.

The chain couples TRBV21-1 to TRBJ2-5; the table calls TRBD2, which could not be checked here. TRBV21-1 is listed as a pseudogene. This CDR3 region has 12 residues. The CDR3 DNA sequence: TGTGCCAGCAGCAAAAGCAAGGAGACCCAGTACTTC. Translating it yields CASSKSKETQYF.

This clone was counted only a few times. The CDR3 loop is CASRGGVSYEQYF. The CDR3 DNA follows: TGTGCCAGCAGAGGGGGGGTCTCCTACGAGCAGTACTTC. V gene TRBV2 combines with J gene TRBJ2-7; D is perhaps TRBD2 (7 bases). Germline CDR1 is SNHLY and CDR2 is FYNNEI. The V end lost 6 bases, the J end lost 0 bases, and 9 bases lay between the germline ends. The CDR3 extends over 13 amino acids.

The V gene is TRBV28, the J gene TRBJ1-3; D ambiguous. Germline lookup yields CDR1 MDHEN and CDR2 SYDVKM. Trimming took 5 bases from V and 0 from J, leaving 8 bases between them. The CDR3 covers 14 residues. The CDR3: CASSPPGSGNTIYF. In nucleotides, the CDR3 is TGTGCCAGCAGTCCCCCGGGCTCTGGAAACACCATATATTTT.

This clone was counted once. The V and J genes are TRBV19 and TRBJ1-2, with D unresolved. The ends were cut back, 4 bases at V and 2 bases at J, with 23 bases in the middle. This CDR3 comprises 18 residues. Looked up from germline, CDR1 is LNHDA and CDR2 is SQIVND (reference sequence). The CDR3 loop reads CASSSLREALSVNYGYTF. Written as DNA, the CDR3 is TGTGCCAGTAGTAGCCTCCGGGAGGCCCTCTCAGTAAACTATGGCTACACCTTC.